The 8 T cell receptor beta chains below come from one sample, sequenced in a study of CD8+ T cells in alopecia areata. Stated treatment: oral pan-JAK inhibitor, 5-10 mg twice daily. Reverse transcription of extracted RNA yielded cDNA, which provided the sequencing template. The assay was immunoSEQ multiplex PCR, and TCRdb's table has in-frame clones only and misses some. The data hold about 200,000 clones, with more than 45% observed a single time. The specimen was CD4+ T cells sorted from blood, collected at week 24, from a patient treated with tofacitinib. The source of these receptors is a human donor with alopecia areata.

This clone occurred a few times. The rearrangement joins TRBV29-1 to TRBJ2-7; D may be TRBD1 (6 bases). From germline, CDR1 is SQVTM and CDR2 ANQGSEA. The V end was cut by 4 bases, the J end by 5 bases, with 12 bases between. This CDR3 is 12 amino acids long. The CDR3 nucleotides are TGCAGCGTTGCGTGGGGGCCCAACGAGCAGTACTTC. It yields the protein CSVAWGPNEQYF.

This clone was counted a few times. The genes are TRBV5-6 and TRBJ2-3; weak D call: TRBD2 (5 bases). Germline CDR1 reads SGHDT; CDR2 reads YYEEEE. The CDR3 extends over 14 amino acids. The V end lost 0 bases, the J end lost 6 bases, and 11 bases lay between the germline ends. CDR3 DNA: TGTGCCAGCAGCTTGGACCCGGGATTTGATACGCAGTATTTT. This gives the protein CASSLDPGFDTQYF.

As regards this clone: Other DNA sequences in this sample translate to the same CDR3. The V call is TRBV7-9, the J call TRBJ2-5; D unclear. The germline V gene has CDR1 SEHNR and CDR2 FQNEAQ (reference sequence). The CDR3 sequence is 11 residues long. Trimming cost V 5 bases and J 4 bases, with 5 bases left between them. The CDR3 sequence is CASSQTETQYF. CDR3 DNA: TGTGCCAGCAGCCAAACAGAGACCCAGTACTTC.

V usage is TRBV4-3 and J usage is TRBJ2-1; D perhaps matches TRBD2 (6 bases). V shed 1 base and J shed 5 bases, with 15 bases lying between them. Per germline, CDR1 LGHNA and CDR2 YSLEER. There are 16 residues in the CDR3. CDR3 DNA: TGCGCCAGCAGCCAAGGGGTGGAGGACTACGACAATGAGCAGTTCTTC. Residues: CASSQGVEDYDNEQFF.

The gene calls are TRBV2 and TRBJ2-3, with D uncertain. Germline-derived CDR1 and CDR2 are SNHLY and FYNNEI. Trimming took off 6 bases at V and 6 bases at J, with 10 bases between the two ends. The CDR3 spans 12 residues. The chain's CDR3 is CASSPTPDTQYF. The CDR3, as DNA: TGTGCCAGCAGCCCAACCCCGGATACGCAGTATTTT.

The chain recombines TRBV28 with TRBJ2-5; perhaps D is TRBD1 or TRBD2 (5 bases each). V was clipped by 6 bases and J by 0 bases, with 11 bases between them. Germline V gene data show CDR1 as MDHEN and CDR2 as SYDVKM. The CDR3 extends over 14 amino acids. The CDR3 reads CASSQGRNQETQYF. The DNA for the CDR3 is TGTGCCAGCAGCCAGGGACGAAACCAAGAGACCCAGTACTTC.

The CDR3: CASSSGPSNYGYTF. Written as DNA, the CDR3 is TGTGCCAGCAGCTCGGGACCCTCAAACTATGGCTACACCTTC. The chain uses TRBV7-9 and TRBJ1-2; maybe TRBD1 (5 bases). The V gene lost 4 bases and the J gene lost 2 bases, with 11 bases spanning the gap. Germline V lookup: CDR1 SEHNR, CDR2 FQNEAQ (reference sequence). This CDR3 comprises 14 residues.

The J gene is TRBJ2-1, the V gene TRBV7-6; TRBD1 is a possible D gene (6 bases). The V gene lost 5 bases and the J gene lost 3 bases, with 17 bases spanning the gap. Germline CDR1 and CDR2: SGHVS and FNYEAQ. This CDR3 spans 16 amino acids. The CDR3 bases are TGTGCCAGCAGCATGGGTCATGTGGACAGCTACAATGAGCAGTTCTTC. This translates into CASSMGHVDSYNEQFF.